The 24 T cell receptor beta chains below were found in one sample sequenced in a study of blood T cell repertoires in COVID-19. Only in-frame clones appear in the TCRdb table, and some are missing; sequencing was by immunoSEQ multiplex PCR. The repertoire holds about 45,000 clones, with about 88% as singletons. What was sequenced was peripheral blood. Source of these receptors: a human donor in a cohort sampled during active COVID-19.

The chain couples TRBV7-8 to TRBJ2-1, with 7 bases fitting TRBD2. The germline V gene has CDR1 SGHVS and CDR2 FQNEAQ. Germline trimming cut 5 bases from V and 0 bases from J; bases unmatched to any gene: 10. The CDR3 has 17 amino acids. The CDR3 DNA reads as TGTGCCAGCAGCAACCTGCGACTAGCCAGCTCCTACAATGAGCAGTTCTTC. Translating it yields CASSNLRLASSYNEQFF.

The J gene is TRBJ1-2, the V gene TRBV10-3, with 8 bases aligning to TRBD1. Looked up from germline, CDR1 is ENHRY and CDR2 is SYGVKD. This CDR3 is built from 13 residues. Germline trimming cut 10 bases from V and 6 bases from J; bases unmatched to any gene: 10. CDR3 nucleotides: TGTGCCACCTCTGGCGGACAGGGAGATGGCTACACCTTC. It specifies CATSGGQGDGYTF.

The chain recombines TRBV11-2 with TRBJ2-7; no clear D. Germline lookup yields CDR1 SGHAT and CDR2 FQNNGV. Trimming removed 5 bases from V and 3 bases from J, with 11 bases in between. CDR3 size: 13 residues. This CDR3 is CASSIQPDYEQYF. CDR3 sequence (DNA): TGTGCCAGCAGCATACAGCCCGACTACGAGCAGTACTTC.

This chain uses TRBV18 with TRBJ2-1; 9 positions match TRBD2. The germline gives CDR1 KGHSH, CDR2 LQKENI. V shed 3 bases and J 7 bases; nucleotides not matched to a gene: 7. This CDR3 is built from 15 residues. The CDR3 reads CASSPVAGGRNEQFF. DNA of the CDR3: TGTGCCAGCTCACCTGTTGCGGGGGGGCGGAATGAGCAGTTCTTC.

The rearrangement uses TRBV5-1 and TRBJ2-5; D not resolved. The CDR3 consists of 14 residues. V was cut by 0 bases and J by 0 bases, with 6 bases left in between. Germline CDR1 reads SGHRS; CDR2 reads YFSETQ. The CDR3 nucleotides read TGCGCCAGCAGCTTGGCTCGGTACCAAGAGACCCAGTACTTC. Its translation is CASSLARYQETQYF.

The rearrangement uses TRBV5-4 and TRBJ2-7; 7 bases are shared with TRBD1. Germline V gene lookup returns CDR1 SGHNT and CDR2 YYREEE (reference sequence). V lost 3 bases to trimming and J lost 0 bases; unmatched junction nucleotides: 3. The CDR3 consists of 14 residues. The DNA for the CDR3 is TGTGCCAGCAGCTCCCGGGACAGCTCCTACGAGCAGTACTTC. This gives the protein CASSSRDSSYEQYF.

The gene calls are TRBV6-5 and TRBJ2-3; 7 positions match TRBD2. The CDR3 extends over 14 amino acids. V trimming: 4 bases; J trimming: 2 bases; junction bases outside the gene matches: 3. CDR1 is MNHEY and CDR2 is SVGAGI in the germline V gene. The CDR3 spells CASSWGGPTDTQYF. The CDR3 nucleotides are TGTGCCAGCAGTTGGGGGGGACCCACAGATACGCAGTATTTT.

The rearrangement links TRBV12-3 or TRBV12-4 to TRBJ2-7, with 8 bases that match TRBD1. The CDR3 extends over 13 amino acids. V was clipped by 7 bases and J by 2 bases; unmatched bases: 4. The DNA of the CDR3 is TGTGCCAGCACTGGACAGGGACCCTACGAGCAGTACTTC. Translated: CASTGQGPYEQYF.

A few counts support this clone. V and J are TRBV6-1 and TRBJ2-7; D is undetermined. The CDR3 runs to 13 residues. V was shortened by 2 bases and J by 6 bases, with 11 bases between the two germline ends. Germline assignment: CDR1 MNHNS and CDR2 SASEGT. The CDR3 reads CASSESPAGEQYF. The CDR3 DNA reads TGTGCCAGCAGTGAATCTCCCGCCGGCGAGCAGTACTTC.

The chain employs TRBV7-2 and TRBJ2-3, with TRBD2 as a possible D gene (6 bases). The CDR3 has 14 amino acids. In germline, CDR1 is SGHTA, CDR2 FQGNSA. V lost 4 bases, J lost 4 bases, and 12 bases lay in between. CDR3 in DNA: TGTGCCAGCAGCTCCACCTGGGGGGCAGATACGCAGTATTTT. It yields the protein CASSSTWGADTQYF. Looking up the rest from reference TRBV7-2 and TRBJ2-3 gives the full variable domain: GAGVSQSPSNKVTEKGKDVELRCDPISGHTALYWYRQSLGQGLEFLIYFQGNSAPDKSGLPSDRFSAERTGGSVSTLTIQRTQQEDSAVYLCASSSTWGADTQYFGPGTRLTVL.

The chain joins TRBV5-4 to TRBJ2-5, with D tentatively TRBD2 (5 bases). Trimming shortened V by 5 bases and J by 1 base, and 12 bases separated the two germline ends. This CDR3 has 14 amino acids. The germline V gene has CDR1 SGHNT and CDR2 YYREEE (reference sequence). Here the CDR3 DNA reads TGTGCCAGCAGTCGGGGAACAACCCAAGAGACCCAGTACTTC. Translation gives CASSRGTTQETQYF.

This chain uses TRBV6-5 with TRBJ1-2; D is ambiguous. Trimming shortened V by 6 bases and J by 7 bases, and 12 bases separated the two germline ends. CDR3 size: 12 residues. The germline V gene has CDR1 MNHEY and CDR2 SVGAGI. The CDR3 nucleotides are TGTGCCAGCAGCCACGAAGAGGCTGGCTACACCTTC. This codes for CASSHEEAGYTF.

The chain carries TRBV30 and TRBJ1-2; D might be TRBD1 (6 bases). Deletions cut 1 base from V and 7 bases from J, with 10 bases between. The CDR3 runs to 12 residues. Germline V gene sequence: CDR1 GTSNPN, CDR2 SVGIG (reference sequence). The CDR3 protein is CAWSAYRVGYTF. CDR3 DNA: TGTGCCTGGAGTGCGTACAGGGTTGGCTACACCTTC.

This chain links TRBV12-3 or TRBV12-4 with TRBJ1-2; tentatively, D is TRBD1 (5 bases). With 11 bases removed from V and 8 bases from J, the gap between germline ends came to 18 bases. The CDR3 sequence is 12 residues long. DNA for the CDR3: TGTGCCTCGGCCCCCACGGGGGGGGGCTACACCTTC. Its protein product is CASAPTGGGYTF.

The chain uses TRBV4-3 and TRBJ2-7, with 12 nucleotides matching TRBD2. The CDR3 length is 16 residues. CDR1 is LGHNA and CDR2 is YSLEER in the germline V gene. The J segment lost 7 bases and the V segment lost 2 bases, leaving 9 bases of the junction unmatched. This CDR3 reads CASSQRASGGAGEQYF. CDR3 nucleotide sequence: TGCGCCAGCAGCCAAAGGGCTAGCGGGGGGGCCGGGGAGCAGTACTTC.

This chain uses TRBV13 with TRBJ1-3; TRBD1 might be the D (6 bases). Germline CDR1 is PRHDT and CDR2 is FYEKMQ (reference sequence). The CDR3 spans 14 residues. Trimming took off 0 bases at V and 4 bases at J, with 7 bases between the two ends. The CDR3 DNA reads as TGTGCCAGCAGCTTAGGGGGGGCAGGAAACACCATATATTTT. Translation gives CASSLGGAGNTIYF.

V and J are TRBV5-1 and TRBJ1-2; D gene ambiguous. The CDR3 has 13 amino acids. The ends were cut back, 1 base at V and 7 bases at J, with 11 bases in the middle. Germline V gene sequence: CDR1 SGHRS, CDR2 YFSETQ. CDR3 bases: TGCGCCAGCAGCTTGAGTGCGGTCGGTGGCTACACCTTC. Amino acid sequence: CASSLSAVGGYTF.

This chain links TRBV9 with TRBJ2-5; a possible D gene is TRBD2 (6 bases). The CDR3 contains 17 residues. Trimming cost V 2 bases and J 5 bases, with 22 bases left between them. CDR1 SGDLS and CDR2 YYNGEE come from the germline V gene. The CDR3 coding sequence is TGTGCCAGCAGCGTCGAGGACTATCCCAAACTGCACGAGACCCAGTACTTC. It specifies CASSVEDYPKLHETQYF.

The CDR3 protein is CASSSTGNTEAFF. In DNA, the CDR3 is TGTGCCAGCAGTTCGACGGGGAACACTGAAGCTTTCTTT. The rearrangement uses TRBV27 and TRBJ1-1, with D unresolved. In germline, CDR1 is MNHEY, CDR2 SMNVEV (reference sequence). V was clipped by 4 bases and J by 1 base, with 7 bases between them. CDR3 size: 13 residues.

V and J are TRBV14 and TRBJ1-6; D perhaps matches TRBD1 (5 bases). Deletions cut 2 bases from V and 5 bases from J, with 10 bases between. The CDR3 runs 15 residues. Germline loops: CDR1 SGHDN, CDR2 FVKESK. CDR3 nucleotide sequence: TGTGCCAGCAGCCAACAGACAGCAAATAATTCACCCCTCCACTTT. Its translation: CASSQQTANNSPLHF.

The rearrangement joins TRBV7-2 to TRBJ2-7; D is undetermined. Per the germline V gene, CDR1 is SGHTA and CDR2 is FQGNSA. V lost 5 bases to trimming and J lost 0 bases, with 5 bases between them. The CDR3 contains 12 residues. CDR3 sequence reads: CASSNYSYEQYF. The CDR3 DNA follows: TGTGCCAGCAGCAACTACTCCTACGAGCAGTACTTC.

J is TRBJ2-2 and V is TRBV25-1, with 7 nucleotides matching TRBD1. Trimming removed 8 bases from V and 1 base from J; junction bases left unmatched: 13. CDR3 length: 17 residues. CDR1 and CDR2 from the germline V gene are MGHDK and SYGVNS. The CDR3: CASRRKGQTGNTGELFF. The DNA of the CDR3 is TGTGCCAGCCGGAGAAAGGGACAGACTGGGAACACCGGGGAGCTGTTTTTT.

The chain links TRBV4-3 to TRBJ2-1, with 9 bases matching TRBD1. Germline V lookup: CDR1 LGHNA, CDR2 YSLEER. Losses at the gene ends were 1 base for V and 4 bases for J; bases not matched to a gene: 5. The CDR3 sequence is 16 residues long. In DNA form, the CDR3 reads TGCGCCAGCAGCCAAGTTGGGACAGGGCCGTACAATGAGCAGTTCTTC. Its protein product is CASSQVGTGPYNEQFF.

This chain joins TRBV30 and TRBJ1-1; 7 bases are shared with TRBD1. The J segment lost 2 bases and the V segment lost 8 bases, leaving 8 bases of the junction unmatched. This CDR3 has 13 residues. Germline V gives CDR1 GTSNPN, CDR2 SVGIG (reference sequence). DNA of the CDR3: TGTGCCACCCAGGGGGAAGTCAACACTGAAGCTTTCTTT. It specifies CATQGEVNTEAFF.